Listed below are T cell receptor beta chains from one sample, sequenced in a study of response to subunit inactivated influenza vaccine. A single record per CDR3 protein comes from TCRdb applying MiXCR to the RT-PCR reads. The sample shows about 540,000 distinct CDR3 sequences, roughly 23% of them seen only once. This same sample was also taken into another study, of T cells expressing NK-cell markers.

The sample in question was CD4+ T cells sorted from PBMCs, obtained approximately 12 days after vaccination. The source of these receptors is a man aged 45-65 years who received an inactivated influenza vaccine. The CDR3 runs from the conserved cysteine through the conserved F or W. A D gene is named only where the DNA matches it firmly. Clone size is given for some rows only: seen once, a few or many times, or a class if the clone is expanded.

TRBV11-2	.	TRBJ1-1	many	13	CASSLAGATEAFF
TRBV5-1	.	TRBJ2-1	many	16	CASSLTGRGRYNEQFF
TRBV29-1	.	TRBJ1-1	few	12	CSTGRGNTEAFF
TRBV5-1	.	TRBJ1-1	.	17	CASSWGRTDRLNTEAFF
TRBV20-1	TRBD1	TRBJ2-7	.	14	CSARPGQGAFEQYF
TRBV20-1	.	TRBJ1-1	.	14	CSARTGPGDTEAFF
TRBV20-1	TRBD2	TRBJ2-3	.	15	CSARGAGVDTDTQYF
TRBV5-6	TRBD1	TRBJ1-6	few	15	CASSTPGQKNSPLHF
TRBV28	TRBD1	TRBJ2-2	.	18	CASSLALGQGTNTGELFF
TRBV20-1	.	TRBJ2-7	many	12	CSASTYSYEQYF
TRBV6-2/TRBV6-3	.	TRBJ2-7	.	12	CASSFNFYEQYF
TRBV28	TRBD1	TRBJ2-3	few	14	CASIRQGRTDTQYF
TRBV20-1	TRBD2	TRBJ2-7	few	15	CSARGFSGQFYEQYF
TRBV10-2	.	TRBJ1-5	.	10	CASRASNQHF
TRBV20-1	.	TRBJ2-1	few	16	CSARGRGAAYYNEQFF
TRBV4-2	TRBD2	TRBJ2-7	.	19	CASSQETGTSGRRSYEQYF